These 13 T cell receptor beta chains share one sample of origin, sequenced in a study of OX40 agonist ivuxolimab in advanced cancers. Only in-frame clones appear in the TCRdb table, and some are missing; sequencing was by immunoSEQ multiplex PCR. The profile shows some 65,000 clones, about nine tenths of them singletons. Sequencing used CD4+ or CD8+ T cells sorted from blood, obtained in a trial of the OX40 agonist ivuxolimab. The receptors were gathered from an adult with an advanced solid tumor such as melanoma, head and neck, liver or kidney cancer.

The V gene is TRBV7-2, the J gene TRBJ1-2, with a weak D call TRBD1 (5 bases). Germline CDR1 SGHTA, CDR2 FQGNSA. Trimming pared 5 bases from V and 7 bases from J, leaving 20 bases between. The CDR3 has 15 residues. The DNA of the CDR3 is TGTGCCAGCAGCCTAGAAGGGTGGGGGTCCCCTGGCTACACCTTC. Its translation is CASSLEGWGSPGYTF.

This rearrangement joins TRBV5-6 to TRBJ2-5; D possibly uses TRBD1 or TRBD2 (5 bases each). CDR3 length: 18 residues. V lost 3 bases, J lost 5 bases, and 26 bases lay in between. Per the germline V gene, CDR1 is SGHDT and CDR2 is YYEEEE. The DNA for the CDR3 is TGTGCCAGCAGCTCACAGGTGGTGCTCCGAGGCCGAGGGGAGACCCAGTACTTC. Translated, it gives CASSSQVVLRGRGETQYF.

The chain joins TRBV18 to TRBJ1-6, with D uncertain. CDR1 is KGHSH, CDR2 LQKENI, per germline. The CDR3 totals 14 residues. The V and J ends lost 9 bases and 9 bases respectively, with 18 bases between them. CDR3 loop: CASSPEGFGSPLHF. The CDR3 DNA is TGTGCCAGTTCCCCCGAGGGTTTCGGTTCACCCCTCCACTTT.

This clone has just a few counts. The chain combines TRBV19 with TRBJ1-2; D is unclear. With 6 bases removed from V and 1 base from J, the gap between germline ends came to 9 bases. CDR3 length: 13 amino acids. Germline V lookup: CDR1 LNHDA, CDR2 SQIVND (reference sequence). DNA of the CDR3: TGTGCCAGTAGGGAACAGCATAACTATGGCTACACCTTC. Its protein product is CASREQHNYGYTF.

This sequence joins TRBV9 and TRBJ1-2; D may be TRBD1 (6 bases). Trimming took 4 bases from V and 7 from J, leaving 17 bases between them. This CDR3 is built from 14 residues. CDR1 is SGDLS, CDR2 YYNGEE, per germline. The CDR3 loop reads CASSRAGVSGGYTF. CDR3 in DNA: TGTGCCAGCAGCCGGGCAGGGGTCTCTGGTGGCTACACCTTC.

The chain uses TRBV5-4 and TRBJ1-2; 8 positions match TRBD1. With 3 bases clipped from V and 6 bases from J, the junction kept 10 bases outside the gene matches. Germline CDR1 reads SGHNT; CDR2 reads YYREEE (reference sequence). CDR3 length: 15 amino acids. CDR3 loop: CASSWPGGLGHGYTF. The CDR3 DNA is TGTGCCAGCAGCTGGCCAGGGGGCTTGGGTCATGGCTACACCTTC.

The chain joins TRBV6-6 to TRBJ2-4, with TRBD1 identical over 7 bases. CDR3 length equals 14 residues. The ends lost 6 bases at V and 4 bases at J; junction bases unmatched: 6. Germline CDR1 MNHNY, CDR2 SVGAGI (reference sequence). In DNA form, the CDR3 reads TGTGCCAGCAGGCTCCGGGACAGTAAAAACATTCAGTACTTC. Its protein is CASRLRDSKNIQYF.

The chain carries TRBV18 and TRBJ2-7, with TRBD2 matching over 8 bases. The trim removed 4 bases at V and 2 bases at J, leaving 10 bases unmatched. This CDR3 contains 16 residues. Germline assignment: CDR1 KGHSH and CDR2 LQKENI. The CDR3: CASSLTSGRGTYEQYF. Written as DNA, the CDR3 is TGTGCCAGCTCACTTACTAGCGGTAGGGGGACCTACGAGCAGTACTTC.

The CDR3 reads CASSPTFGAYEQYF. The CDR3 DNA is TGTGCCAGCAGCCCGACATTTGGGGCCTACGAGCAGTACTTC. V is TRBV7-2 and J is TRBJ2-7; D unresolved. The CDR3 runs 14 residues. V lost 5 bases, J lost 2 bases, and 13 bases lay in between. Per germline, CDR1 SGHTA and CDR2 FQGNSA.

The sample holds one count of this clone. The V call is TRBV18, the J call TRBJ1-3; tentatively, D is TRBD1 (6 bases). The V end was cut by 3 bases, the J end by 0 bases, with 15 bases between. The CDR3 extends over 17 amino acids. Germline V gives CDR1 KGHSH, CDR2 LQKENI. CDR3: CASSPFQGPHSGNTIYF. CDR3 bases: TGTGCCAGCTCACCTTTCCAGGGGCCCCACTCTGGAAACACCATATATTTT.

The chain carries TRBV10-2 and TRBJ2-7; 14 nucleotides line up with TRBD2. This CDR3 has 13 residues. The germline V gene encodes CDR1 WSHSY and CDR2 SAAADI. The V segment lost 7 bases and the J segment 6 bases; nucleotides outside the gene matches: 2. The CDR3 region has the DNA TGCGCCAGCAAAGGGACTAGCGGGAGCGAGCAGTACTTC. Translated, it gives CASKGTSGSEQYF.

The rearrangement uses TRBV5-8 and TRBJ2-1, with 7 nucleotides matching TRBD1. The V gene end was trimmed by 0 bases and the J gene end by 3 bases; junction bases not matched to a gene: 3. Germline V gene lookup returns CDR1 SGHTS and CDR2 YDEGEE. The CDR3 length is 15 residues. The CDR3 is CASSLGQGFYNEQFF. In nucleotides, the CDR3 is TGTGCCAGCAGCTTGGGACAGGGTTTCTACAATGAGCAGTTCTTC. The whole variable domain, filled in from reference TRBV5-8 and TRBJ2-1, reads EAGVTQSPTHLIKTRGQQATLRCSPISGHTSVYWYQQALGLGLQFLLWYDEGEERNRGNFPPRFSGRQFPNYSSELNVNALELEDSALYLCASSLGQGFYNEQFFGPGTRLTVL.

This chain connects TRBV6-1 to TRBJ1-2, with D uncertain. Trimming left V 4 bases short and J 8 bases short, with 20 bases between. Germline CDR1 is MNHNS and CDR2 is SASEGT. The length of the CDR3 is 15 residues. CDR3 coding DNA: TGTGCCAGCAGTGGGAACACGGTAGCGGTAGGGGGCTACACCTTC. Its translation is CASSGNTVAVGGYTF.